The clone carrying this T cell receptor beta chain has just one count. Its antigen remains unknown. This entry is derived from a study of OX40 agonist ivuxolimab in advanced cancers. Blood samples were obtained at baseline, cycle 4 day 1, and cycle 7 day 1. The data were produced by immunoSEQ multiplex PCR, yet TCRdb's version contains in-frame clones alone and is incomplete. The sample shows about 76,000 clones, 84% of them seen only once. Germline V gene data show CDR1 as SGDLS and CDR2 as YYNGEE. The CDR3 covers 15 residues. J gave up 6 bases and V 0 bases, and 4 bases lay outside the gene matches. General study findings and limits: With doses of 0.1-3.0 mg/kg, partial responders showed among the lowest clonal expansion. At 0.1 to 3.0 mg/kg, clonal expansion of CD4+ and CD8+ blood T cells had occurred by week 6.

The sample here was CD4+ or CD8+ T cells sorted from blood, taken in a trial of the OX40 agonist ivuxolimab. The receptor comes from an adult with an advanced solid tumor such as melanoma, head and neck, liver or kidney cancer. The chain employs TRBV9 and TRBJ2-1, with 9 bases identical to TRBD2. Here the CDR3 DNA reads TGTGCCAGCAGCGTAGGACTAGCGGAAGTCAATGAGCAGTTCTTC. Translation: CASSVGLAEVNEQFF.